These 15 T cell receptor beta chains came from one sample sequenced in a study of T cells in Graves' hyperthyroidism and ophthalmopathy. RNA transcripts provided the source from which TCR beta CDR3 regions were amplified. TCR CDR3 underwent first-round RT-PCR with the HTBI primer set. TCRdb processed the multiplex PCR reads anew with MiXCR; each CDR3 protein has one entry. This table has roughly 500,000 distinct CDR3 sequences, roughly 15% appearing once. Sequencing was done on a sample of blood. The receptors originated from a woman in her twenties or thirties with Graves' ophthalmopathy.

V usage is TRBV11-3 and J usage is TRBJ2-1, with D possibly being TRBD2 (6 bases). With 2 bases removed from V and 5 bases from J, the gap between germline ends came to 16 bases. The CDR3 runs to 16 residues. Germline V gene sequence: CDR1 SGHNT, CDR2 YENEEA. CDR3 protein: CASSLSGLALNNEQFF. CDR3 bases: TGTGCCAGCAGCTTATCTGGTCTAGCGCTGAACAATGAGCAGTTCTTC. Complete variable domain (other parts from reference TRBV11-3 and TRBJ2-1): EAGVVQSPRYKIIEKKQPVAFWCNPISGHNTLYWYLQNLGQGPELLIRYENEEAVDDSQLPKDRFSAERLKGVDSTLKIQPAELGDSAVYLCASSLSGLALNNEQFFGPGTRLTVL.

This clonotype has at least ten counts. This rearrangement joins TRBV7-9 to TRBJ2-7, with TRBD2 matching over 8 bases. Trimming took 1 base from V and 3 from J; bases not matched to a gene: 23. Germline V CDR1 and CDR2: SEHNR, FQNEAQ (reference sequence). There are 21 residues in the CDR3. This chain's CDR3 is CASSLVVGVGGGLAGLYEQYF. CDR3 sequence (DNA): TGTGCCAGCAGCTTAGTAGTGGGTGTCGGAGGTGGGTTAGCGGGACTCTACGAGCAGTACTTC.

This chain joins TRBV6-1 and TRBJ1-1; D is perhaps TRBD1 (6 bases). V dropped 6 bases and J dropped 0 bases, with 14 bases sitting between them. The CDR3 consists of 15 residues. Germline V gene data show CDR1 as MNHNS and CDR2 as SASEGT. CDR3 coding DNA: TGTGCCAGCAGGACCCGGGGGGCCATGAACACTGAAGCTTTCTTT. Amino acid sequence: CASRTRGAMNTEAFF.

The CDR3 DNA follows: TGTGCCAGCAGCTTAGAGTCGGGGACGGAATCCTACGAGCAGTACTTC. This translates into CASSLESGTESYEQYF. This sequence joins TRBV7-8 and TRBJ2-7; D is perhaps TRBD1 or TRBD2 (5 bases each). Looked up from germline, CDR1 is SGHVS and CDR2 is FQNEAQ. The ends were cut back, 1 base at V and 1 base at J, with 14 bases in the middle. This CDR3 contains 16 residues.

The sample holds a few counts of this clonotype. The chain uses TRBV29-1 and TRBJ2-1, with 9 bases matching TRBD2. V was clipped by 4 bases and J by 1 base; unmatched bases: 5. The length of the CDR3 is 15 residues. Germline values: CDR1 SQVTM, CDR2 ANQGSEA. CDR3 coding DNA: TGCAGCGTTGTCCCCCTAGCGGGGTCCTACAATGAGCAGTTCTTC. It translates to CSVVPLAGSYNEQFF.

This clonotype has at least ten counts. The chain carries TRBV6-2 or TRBV6-3 and TRBJ2-7; D unclear. The V gene's germline CDR1 is MNHEY and CDR2 SVGEGT. There are 13 residues in the CDR3. V was cut by 4 bases and J by 3 bases, with 10 bases left in between. In DNA, the CDR3 is TGTGCCAGCAGTTCCACACCATACTACGAGCAGTACTTC. Amino acids: CASSSTPYYEQYF.

This clonotype was seen only once. V is TRBV2 and J is TRBJ2-5, with 9 bases matching TRBD2. Trimming took 6 bases from V and 0 from J; bases not matched to a gene: 5. This CDR3 contains 15 residues. Germline V gene lookup returns CDR1 SNHLY and CDR2 FYNNEI. The CDR3 here is CASRPLAGHQETQYF. CDR3 in DNA: TGTGCCAGCAGGCCACTAGCGGGCCACCAAGAGACCCAGTACTTC. Supplemented by reference TRBV2 and TRBJ2-5, the full variable domain reads EPEVTQTPSHQVTQMGQEVILRCVPISNHLYFYWYRQILGQKVEFLVSFYNNEISEKSEIFDDQFSVERPDGSNFTLKIRSTKLEDSAMYFCASRPLAGHQETQYFGPGTRLLVL.

This clonotype was recorded a few times. The V call is TRBV2, the J call TRBJ2-7; 9 bases are shared with TRBD2. Germline V CDR1 and CDR2: SNHLY, FYNNEI. CDR3 length equals 13 residues. The junction had 5 bases not matched to a gene; V was cut back by 7 bases and J by 4 bases. The CDR3 reads CASKGLALYEQYF. CDR3 sequence (DNA): TGTGCCAGCAAAGGACTAGCGCTTTACGAGCAGTACTTC.

This clonotype was seen at least ten times. V gene TRBV7-2 combines with J gene TRBJ2-1, with D tentatively TRBD1 (6 bases). Germline CDR1 reads SGHTA; CDR2 reads FQGNSA. The CDR3 loop spans 15 amino acids. V lost 3 bases to trimming and J lost 9 bases, with 18 bases between them. The chain's CDR3 is CASSFFGTHDIEQFF. The CDR3 bases are TGTGCCAGCAGCTTTTTTGGGACACACGATATTGAGCAGTTCTTC.

This clonotype has a count of ten or more. The chain uses TRBV27 and TRBJ1-6, with TRBD1 as a possible D gene (5 bases). The V and J ends lost 6 bases and 8 bases respectively, with 26 bases between them. Germline values: CDR1 MNHEY, CDR2 SMNVEV (reference sequence). This CDR3 spans 18 amino acids. The CDR3 coding sequence is TGTGCCAGCAGCCCATCTGGGGGGACCCTTTTATCGGATTCACCCCTCCACTTT. Amino acids: CASSPSGGTLLSDSPLHF.

This clonotype appeared a few times. The V gene is TRBV28, the J gene TRBJ2-3; D could derive from TRBD1 or TRBD2 (5 bases each). Trimming pared 8 bases from V and 0 bases from J, leaving 12 bases between. The V gene's germline CDR1 is MDHEN and CDR2 SYDVKM. The CDR3 runs 14 residues. Here the CDR3 reads CASGLEGSTDTQYF. The DNA for the CDR3 is TGTGCCAGCGGCCTAGAGGGGAGCACAGATACGCAGTATTTT.

This clonotype was detected ten times or more. The chain couples TRBV12-3 or TRBV12-4 to TRBJ1-3; D gene uncertain. This CDR3 has 14 residues. The V end was cut by 6 bases, the J end by 0 bases, with 9 bases between. CDR3 sequence: CASSSDGSGNTIYF. For the CDR3, the DNA is TGTGCCAGCAGCTCCGACGGCTCTGGAAACACCATATATTTT.

This clonotype occurred a few times. The chain combines TRBV10-3 with TRBJ1-5, with 11 bases aligning to TRBD1. Germline V gives CDR1 ENHRY, CDR2 SYGVKD. The V segment lost 9 bases and the J segment 4 bases; nucleotides outside the gene matches: 5. The CDR3 has 14 residues. The CDR3 protein is CAIKGQGENQPQHF. In DNA, the CDR3 is TGTGCCATTAAGGGACAGGGGGAGAATCAGCCCCAGCATTTT.

This clonotype occurred many times. J is TRBJ2-1 and V is TRBV30; D gene unclear. V lost 5 bases, J lost 7 bases, and 9 bases lay in between. Germline CDR1 reads GTSNPN; CDR2 reads SVGIG (reference sequence). The CDR3 contains 11 residues. The CDR3 DNA reads as TGTGCCTGGTTTAAGGGTAATGAGCAGTTCTTC. As protein: CAWFKGNEQFF.

This clonotype was observed a few times. The V call is TRBV6-1, the J call TRBJ2-7; 8 bases map to TRBD1. The CDR3 is 15 residues long. Looked up from germline, CDR1 is MNHNS and CDR2 is SASEGT. With V trimmed by 7 bases and J by 2 bases, 10 bases remained unmatched. CDR3 bases: TGTGCCAGCACCCGACCGGGGACAGGTACCTACGAGCAGTACTTC. Its protein product is CASTRPGTGTYEQYF.